This TCR beta chain comes out of a study of blood T cell repertoires in COVID-19. Background on the study: The United States, Italy and Spain provided the acute and convalescent COVID-19 samples. The analysed material was cDNA or gDNA that came from T cells, B-cell-depleted T cells, or PBMCs.

In the authors' workflow: Nucleated cell number was recorded as an estimate derived from reference gene primer amplification. The protocol was immunoSEQ multiplex PCR, while the TCRdb copy is restricted to in-frame clones and leaves out a portion. The V and J calls and clone size come from that table; D and trimming were worked out from the DNA. The sample carries under 300,000 clones, approximately 83% recorded once. The CDR3 totals 17 residues. Germline V CDR1 and CDR2: KGHSH, LQKENI. V trimming: 3 bases; J trimming: 3 bases; junction bases outside the gene matches: 11. The chain links TRBV18 to TRBJ2-7, with 10 positions matching TRBD2. The specimen was peripheral blood. This TCR was recovered from a human donor in a cohort sampled during active COVID-19. The CDR3 here is CASSPAGVAGGIYEQYF. The DNA of the CDR3 is TGTGCCAGCTCACCCGCCGGCGTAGCGGGAGGTATCTACGAGCAGTACTTC.